This T cell receptor (beta chain) was sequenced in a study of T-cell reconstitution after alpha-beta-depleted transplantation in children. Overall study findings and caveats: After one year, T-cell counts and TCRbeta diversity mostly came from new T cells.

After removal of 2 bases from V and 8 bases from J, the junction contained 10 bases not matched to a gene. Per the germline V gene, CDR1 is SGHRS and CDR2 is YFSETQ. The CDR3 totals 15 residues. It was with unique molecular identifiers that the TCRbeta library was prepared. TCRdb redid the calling of the PCR reads with MiXCR, one entry per CDR3 protein. The sample includes 250,000 to 300,000 distinct CDR3 sequences, approximately 7.3% of them seen just once. This clonotype has ten or more counts. Its antigen is unknown. The rearrangement uses TRBV5-1 and TRBJ2-1; 7 bases align to TRBD1. The sequencing used peripheral blood, collected 360 days after TCRalphabeta/CD19-depleted stem cell transplant. The TCR sequence derives from a female patient between 2 and 15 years old who had a stem cell transplant for Fanconi anemia, so the T cells may come from the graft donor. This CDR3 is CASSFLRGMADEQFF. The CDR3 DNA follows: TGCGCCAGCAGCTTTCTCAGGGGGATGGCGGATGAGCAGTTCTTC.